This TCR beta chain was sequenced during a study of blood T cell repertoires in COVID-19. TCRdb's copy holds only in-frame clones and misses some; the assay was immunoSEQ multiplex PCR. Of under 500,000 clones detected, about 89% appear once; the ten largest clones hold 4.3%. CDR3 size: 16 residues. The germline CDR1 and CDR2 sequences are SGDLS and YYNGEE. After removal of 2 bases from V and 4 bases from J, the junction contained 7 bases not matched to a gene. This sequence was found in a young woman with acute or convalescent COVID-19. The sequenced sample was peripheral blood. The rearrangement joins TRBV9 to TRBJ1-3; 9 positions agree with TRBD1. CDR3 bases: TGTGCCAGCAGCGTTGACGGGACAGGGCGAGGAAACACCATATATTTT. It encodes CASSVDGTGRGNTIYF.